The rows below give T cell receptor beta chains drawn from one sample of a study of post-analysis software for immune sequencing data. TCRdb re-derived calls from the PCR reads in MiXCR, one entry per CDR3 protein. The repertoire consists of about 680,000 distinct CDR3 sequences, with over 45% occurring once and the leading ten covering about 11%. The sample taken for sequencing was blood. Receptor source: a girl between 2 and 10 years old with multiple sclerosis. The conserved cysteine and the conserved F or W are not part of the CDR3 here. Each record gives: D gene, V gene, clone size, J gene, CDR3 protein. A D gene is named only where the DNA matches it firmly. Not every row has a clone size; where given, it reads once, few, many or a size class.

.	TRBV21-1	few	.	ASSKFAPQSGEQY
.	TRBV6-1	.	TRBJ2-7	ASSEKRMGPYEQY
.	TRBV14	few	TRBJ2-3	ASSQAGLTDTQY
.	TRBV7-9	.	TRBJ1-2	ASSLEDGGRDYGHT
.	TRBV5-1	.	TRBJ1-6	ASSLGPFSSYNSPLH
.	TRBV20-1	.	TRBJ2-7	SARDASTYEQY
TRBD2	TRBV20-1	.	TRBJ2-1	SAVAFGLAGANEQF
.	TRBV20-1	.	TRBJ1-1	SARRGALNTEAF
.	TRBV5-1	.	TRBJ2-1	ASSPEGAGQF
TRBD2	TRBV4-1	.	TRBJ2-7	ASSQDKLAGMNEQY
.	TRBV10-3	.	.	AIRRETGNEQY
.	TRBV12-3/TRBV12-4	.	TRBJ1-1	TSSYGARGTEAF
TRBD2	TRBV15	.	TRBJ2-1	ATSRDYSGRDFWYEQF
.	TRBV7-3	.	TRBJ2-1	ASSLAGNLYNQQF
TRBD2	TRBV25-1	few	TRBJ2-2	ASSEVSSSGGPTGELF
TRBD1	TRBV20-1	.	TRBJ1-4	SAGGQGEKLF
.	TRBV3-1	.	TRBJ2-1	ASSQAYGGLNEQF
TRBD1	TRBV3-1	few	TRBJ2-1	ASSLGPGTVRPIHSYNEQF
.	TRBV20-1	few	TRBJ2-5	SASPPLRRETQY
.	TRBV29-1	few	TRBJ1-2	SVEEVRSYT
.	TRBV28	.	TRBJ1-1	ASRPPWGAVNTEAF
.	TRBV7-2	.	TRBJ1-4	ASSLFPDRKVF
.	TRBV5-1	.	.	ASSLAVGLSYEQY
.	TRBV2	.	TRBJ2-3	ASRQLDTQY
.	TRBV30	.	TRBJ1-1	AWSVGQIEAF
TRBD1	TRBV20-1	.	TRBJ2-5	SVGGRTGYQETQY
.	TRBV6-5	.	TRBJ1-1	ASSPGGLRAEAF
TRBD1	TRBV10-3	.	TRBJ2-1	AIRDRGFSYNEQF
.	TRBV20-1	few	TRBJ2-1	SAGPTGSGNEQF
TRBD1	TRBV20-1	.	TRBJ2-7	SAYTGGNYEQY
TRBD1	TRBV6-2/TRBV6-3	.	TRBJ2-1	ASSPHPGQGGNEQF
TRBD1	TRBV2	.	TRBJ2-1	ASSWTGRPSNEQF
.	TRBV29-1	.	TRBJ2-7	SVEVSGLNYEQY
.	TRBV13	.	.	ASSAEPRPHEQY
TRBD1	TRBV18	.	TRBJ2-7	ASSDTGVSSYEQY
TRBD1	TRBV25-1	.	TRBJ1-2	ASRGTGGYGYT
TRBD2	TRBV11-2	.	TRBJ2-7	ASSLETGLVSYEQY
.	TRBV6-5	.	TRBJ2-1	ASSYDRSSYNEQF
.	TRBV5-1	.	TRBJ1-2	ASSLAGAAKVYGYT
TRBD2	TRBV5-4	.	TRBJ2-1	ASSLPSGKSDEQF
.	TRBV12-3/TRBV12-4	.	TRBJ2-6	ASSGTHDHSGANVLT
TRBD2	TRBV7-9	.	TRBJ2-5	ASSLVLAQETQY
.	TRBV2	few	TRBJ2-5	ASFPGWRKETQY
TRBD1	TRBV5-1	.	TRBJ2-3	ASSLEDRTTDTQY
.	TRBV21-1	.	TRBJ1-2	ASSKDHQTKANYGYT
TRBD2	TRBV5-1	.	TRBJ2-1	ASSSGTSGLSYNEQF
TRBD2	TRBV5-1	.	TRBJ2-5	ASRSGLARETQY
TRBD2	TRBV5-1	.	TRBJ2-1	ASSLGGSGRDEQF
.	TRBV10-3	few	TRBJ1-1	AISVSPYKTSENTEAF
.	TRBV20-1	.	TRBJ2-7	SASSPNEQY
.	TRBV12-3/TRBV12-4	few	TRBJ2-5	ASSSGTRGETQY